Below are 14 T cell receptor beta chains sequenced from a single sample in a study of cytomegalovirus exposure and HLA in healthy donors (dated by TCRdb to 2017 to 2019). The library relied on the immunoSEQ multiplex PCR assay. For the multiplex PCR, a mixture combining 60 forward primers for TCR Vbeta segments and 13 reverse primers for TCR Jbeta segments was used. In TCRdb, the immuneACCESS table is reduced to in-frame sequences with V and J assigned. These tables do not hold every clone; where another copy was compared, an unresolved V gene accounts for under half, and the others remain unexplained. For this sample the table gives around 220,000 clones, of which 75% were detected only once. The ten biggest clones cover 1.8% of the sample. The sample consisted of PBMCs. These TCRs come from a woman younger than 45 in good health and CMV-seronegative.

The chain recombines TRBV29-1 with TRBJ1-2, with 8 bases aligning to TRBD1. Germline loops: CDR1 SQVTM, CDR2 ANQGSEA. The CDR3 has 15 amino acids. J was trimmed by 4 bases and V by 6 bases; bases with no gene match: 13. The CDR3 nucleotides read TGCAGCGTGATGAATCCGGACAGGGCGGGCTATGGCTACACCTTC. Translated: CSVMNPDRAGYGYTF.

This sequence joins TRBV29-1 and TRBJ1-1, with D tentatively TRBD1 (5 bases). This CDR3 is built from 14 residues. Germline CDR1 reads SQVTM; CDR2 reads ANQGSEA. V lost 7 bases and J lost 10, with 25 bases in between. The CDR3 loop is CSAVGVSIPSAAFF. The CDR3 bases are TGCAGCGCTGTAGGGGTATCGATCCCCAGCGCAGCTTTCTTT. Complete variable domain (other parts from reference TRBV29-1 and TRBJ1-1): SAVISQKPSRDICQRGTSLTIQCQVDSQVTMMFWYRQQPGQSLTLIATANQGSEATYESGFVIDKFPISRPNLTFSTLTVSNMSPEDSSIYLCSAVGVSIPSAAFFGQGTRLTVV.

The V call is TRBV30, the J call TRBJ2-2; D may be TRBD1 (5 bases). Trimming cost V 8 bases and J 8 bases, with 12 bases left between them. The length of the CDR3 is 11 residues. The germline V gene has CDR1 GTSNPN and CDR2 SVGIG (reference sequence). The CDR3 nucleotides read TGTGCCGGCAGGGAATCGGGGGAGCTGTTTTTT. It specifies CAGRESGELFF.

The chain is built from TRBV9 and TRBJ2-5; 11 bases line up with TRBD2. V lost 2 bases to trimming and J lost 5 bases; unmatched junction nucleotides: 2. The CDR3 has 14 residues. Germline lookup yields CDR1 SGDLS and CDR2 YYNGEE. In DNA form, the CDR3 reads TGTGCCAGCAGCGTTAGCGGGGGGGCGGAGACCCAGTACTTC. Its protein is CASSVSGGAETQYF.

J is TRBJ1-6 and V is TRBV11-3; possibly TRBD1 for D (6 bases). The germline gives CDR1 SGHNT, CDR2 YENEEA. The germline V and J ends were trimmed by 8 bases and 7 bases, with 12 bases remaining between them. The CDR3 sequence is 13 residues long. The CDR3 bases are TGTGCCAGCGGGCTTGGGACAAATTCACCCCTCCACTTT. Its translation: CASGLGTNSPLHF.

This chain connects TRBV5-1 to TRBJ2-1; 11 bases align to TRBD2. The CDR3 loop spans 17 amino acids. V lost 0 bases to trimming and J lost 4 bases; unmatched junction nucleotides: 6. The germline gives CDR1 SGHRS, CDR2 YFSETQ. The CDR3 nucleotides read TGCGCCAGCAGCTTGGTGGCTAGCGGGGGGTTATACAATGAGCAGTTCTTC. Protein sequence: CASSLVASGGLYNEQFF.

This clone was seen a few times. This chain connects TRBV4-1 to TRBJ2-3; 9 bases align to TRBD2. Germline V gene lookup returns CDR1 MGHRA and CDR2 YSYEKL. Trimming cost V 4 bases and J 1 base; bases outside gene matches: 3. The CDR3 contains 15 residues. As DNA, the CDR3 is TGCGCCAGCAGCCTAGCGGGGGTTGGCACAGATACGCAGTATTTT. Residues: CASSLAGVGTDTQYF.

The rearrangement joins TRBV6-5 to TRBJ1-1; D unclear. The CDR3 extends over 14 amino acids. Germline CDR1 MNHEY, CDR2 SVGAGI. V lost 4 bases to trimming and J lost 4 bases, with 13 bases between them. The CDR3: CASSLREGSTEAFF. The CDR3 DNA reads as TGTGCCAGCAGTTTGAGAGAAGGGAGCACTGAAGCTTTCTTT.

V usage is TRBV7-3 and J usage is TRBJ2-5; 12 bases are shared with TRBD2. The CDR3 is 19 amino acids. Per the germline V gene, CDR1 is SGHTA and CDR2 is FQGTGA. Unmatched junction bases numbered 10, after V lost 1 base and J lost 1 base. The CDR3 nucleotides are TGTGCCAGCAGCTTAAGAGGCCTAGCGGGAGGGAACACCCAAGAGACCCAGTACTTC. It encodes CASSLRGLAGGNTQETQYF.

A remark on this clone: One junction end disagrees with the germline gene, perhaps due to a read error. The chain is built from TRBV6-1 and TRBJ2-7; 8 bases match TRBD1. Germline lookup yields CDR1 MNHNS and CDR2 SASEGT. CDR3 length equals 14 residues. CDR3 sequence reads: CASSPDRGRYEQHF. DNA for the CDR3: TGTGCCAGCAGTCCCGACAGGGGCCGCTACGAGCAGCACTTC.

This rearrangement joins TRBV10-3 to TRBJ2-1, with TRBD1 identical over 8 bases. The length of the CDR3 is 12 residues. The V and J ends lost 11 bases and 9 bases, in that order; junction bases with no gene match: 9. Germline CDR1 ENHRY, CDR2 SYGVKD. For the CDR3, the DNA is TGTGCCGCCGGACAGGGTAAAGTTGAGCAGTTCTTC. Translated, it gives CAAGQGKVEQFF.

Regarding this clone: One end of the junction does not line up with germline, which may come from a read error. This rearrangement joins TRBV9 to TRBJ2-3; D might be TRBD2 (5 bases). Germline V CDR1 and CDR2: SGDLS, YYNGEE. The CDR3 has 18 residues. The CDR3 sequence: CAISVRPAGGGGTDTQYF. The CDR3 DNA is TGTGCCATCAGCGTGAGACCGGCGGGTGGAGGTGGCACAGATACGCAGTATTTT.

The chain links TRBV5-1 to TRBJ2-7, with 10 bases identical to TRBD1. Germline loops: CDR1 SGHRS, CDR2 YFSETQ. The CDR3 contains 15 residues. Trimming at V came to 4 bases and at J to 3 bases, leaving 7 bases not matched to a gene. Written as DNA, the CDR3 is TGCGCCAGCAGCCCGCCCGGGACAGGGGACTACGAGCAGTACTTC. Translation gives CASSPPGTGDYEQYF.

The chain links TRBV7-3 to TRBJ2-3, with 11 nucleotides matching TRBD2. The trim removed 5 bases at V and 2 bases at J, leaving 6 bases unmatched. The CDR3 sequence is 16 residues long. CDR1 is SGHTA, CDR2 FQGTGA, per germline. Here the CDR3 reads CASSILAGAHTDTQYF. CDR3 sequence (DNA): TGTGCCAGCAGCATACTAGCGGGGGCCCACACAGATACGCAGTATTTT.